This T cell receptor (beta chain) was recorded in a study of T cells in Graves' hyperthyroidism and ophthalmopathy (dated by TCRdb to the late 2010s). With regard to the full study: Peripheral blood samples were taken at initial diagnosis, before any treatment was given. The study also compared thyroid tissue and blood T-cell repertoires from roughly six Graves' hyperthyroidism patients. After sampling, hyperthyroidism patients received methimazole starting at 30 mg daily, and ophthalmopathy patients received high-dose intravenous methylprednisolone. TCR V-J signatures able to tell the groups apart were searched for in a discovery cohort of approximately 95 patients, of whom more than 40 had Graves' ophthalmopathy and around 57 had stable Graves' hyperthyroidism. The roughly 94 discovery patients were randomly divided into training and test sets at a 7:3 ratio. TCR Vbeta CDR3 sequencing of fewer than 150 peripheral blood samples (under 45 ophthalmopathy, roughly 74 hyperthyroidism and some 17 progressor patients) is reported in the paper. Prospective prediction of ophthalmopathy was tested in an independent validation cohort consisting of some 18 hyperthyroidism patients and some 15 patients who later progressed to ophthalmopathy.

Overall results and qualifications from the work: A 13 V-J signature model separated ophthalmopathy from stable hyperthyroidism, with over 85% sensitivity and roughly 81% specificity in cross-validation and 80%/75% in testing. Most expanded thyroid clonotypes (frequency above 0.001) were also found in blood, which suggests that blood repertoires may mirror thyroid immune responses. In validation, the model predicted progression to ophthalmopathy a median of roughly 6.5 months before onset, with about 64% sensitivity and just under 75% specificity. No statistical method was used to set the sample size in advance, and investigators knew the group allocation.

The TCR beta CDR3 regions were amplified from RNA transcripts. The TCR CDR3 was subjected to a first round of RT-PCR using the HTBI primer set and the Qiagen OneStep RT-PCR kit. Libraries were constructed in a second round of multiplex PCR, after which size selection and purification were carried out. Libraries were sequenced paired-end with 100 bp reads on an Illumina HiSeq2000. In the source study's methods: Raw data were processed with SOAPnuke, discarding reads with adapters, uncalled bases, mean Phred below 15, or no exact constant-primer or identifier match. COPE v1.2.5 was used to merge high-quality paired reads, and clonotypes were defined as unique nucleotide sequences. MiTCR v1.1 was used to align the clonotypes against IMGT TRBV, TRBD and TRBJ reference segments. The analysis included only V-J combinations with a frequency above 0.0001, which together covered 98% to 99.2% of the repertoires. A TCS score was defined as the ratio of F50 (clonal expansion) to E x V (chaos), with BLOSUM62-based TCRdist applied between CDR3 peptides within each V-J. Welch's t-statistics and random forest reduced several hundred V-J features to 10 to 15, which were used in a naive Bayes classifier (R e1071). TCRdb reprocessing: public reads trimmed at Q25 with fastp, clones called with MiXCR, in-frame beta chains kept. For every CDR3 protein sequence, its rows merge into one entry that carries the most common genes and DNA. TCRdb's processing, not the authors' own work, is the source of the V and J calls. For this sample the table gives 650,000 to 850,000 distinct CDR3 sequences, of which 18% were detected only once. Together, the top ten hold 16% of the sample.

V is cut back by 4 bases and J by 6 bases, with 10 bases in the junction unmatched. As encoded in the germline V gene, CDR1 is KGHDR while CDR2 is SFDVKD. The CDR3 runs 16 residues from the cysteine to the phenylalanine. The DNA shown is the 48-base CDR3, in frame from base 1. This clonotype was detected ten times or more. Its binding antigen is unknown. No qualities accompany the bases; no much larger clone lies one base away. Hyperthyroidism patients were aged 18 to 65 years and newly diagnosed, with disease duration of less than 2 months. The study excluded patients with uncontrolled infections, other autoimmune diseases, pregnancy or lactation. Diagnoses relied on clinical symptoms, serum thyroxine and TRAb, thyroid ultrasound and orbital computed tomography. For progressor patients, blood was drawn at the first diagnosis of hyperthyroidism, before any ophthalmopathy symptoms had appeared. Ficoll-Paque density gradient centrifugation was used to isolate PBMCs from around 10 ml of fresh peripheral blood. Progressor patients were initially diagnosed with Graves' hyperthyroidism and developed ophthalmopathy during follow-up. Total RNA was extracted using Trizol reagent, and RNA quality was assessed on an Agilent 2100 Bioanalyzer.

The material sequenced was blood. Recombination connected TRBV24-1 to TRBJ2-2; 7 central nucleotides agree with TRBD1. The TCR was taken from a woman aged 45 to 65 with Graves' hyperthyroidism that later progressed to Graves' ophthalmopathy. CDR3 protein: CATSESDRYKAGELFF. The sequenced DNA: TGTGCCACCAGTGAATCGGACAGGTACAAGGCCGGGGAGCTGTTTTTT.